Sequencing of this T cell receptor (beta chain) was carried out in a study of blood T cell repertoires in COVID-19. Some clones are missing from TCRdb's copy, which holds only in-frame ones; the method was immunoSEQ multiplex PCR. The sample contains 200,000 to 300,000 clones, roughly 86% of which appear only once. This CDR3 is built from 13 residues. Germline trimming cut 6 bases from V and 5 bases from J; bases unmatched to any gene: 6. Germline values: CDR1 MNHNY, CDR2 SVGAGI (reference sequence). This sequence was found in a woman in her 30s who had recovered from COVID-19. The J gene is TRBJ2-5, the V gene TRBV6-6, with 7 bases fitting TRBD1. The source material was peripheral blood. In DNA form, the CDR3 reads TGTGCCAGCAGAACAGGGGCCCGTGAGACCCAGTACTTC. Translated, it gives CASRTGARETQYF.